Shown below are 29 T cell receptor beta chains from a single sample sequenced in a study of OX40 agonist ivuxolimab in advanced cancers. Here immunoSEQ multiplex PCR was the method, and the copy in TCRdb shows in-frame clones only, minus some. The table shows 65,000 to 80,000 clones, with about 86% occurring only once. The sample consisted of CD4+ or CD8+ T cells sorted from blood, taken in a trial of the OX40 agonist ivuxolimab. Receptor source: an adult with an advanced solid tumor such as melanoma, head and neck, liver or kidney cancer.

The V call is TRBV6-5, the J call TRBJ1-5, with a possible D match to TRBD1 (5 bases). The V and J ends lost 2 bases and 5 bases respectively, with 10 bases between them. CDR1 and CDR2 (germline): MNHEY, SVGAGI. This CDR3 has 14 amino acids. CDR3 in DNA: TGTGCCAGCAGTTACGCAGGGAGAGATCAGCCCCAGCATTTT. Translating it yields CASSYAGRDQPQHF.

The rearrangement links TRBV10-1 to TRBJ1-4; no clear D gene. Trimming removed 5 bases at V and 0 bases at J, with 7 bases between. The CDR3 has 14 amino acids. Per germline, CDR1 WNHNN and CDR2 SYGVQD (reference sequence). CDR3 sequence: CASSSGSTNEKLFF. DNA of the CDR3: TGCGCCAGCAGTTCAGGATCAACTAATGAAAAACTGTTTTTT.

The V and J genes are TRBV6-1 and TRBJ2-7; TRBD1 matches at 10 bases. This CDR3 has 15 residues. Germline loops: CDR1 MNHNS, CDR2 SASEGT. The J segment lost 1 base and the V segment lost 5 bases, leaving 5 bases of the junction unmatched. The DNA of the CDR3 is TGTGCCAGCAGTCCTCCGGGACAGGGGTCCTACGAGCAGTACTTC. It yields the protein CASSPPGQGSYEQYF.

The genes are TRBV6-1 and TRBJ2-3, with D unresolved. V was shortened by 1 base and J by 14 bases, with 13 bases between the two germline ends. Germline lookup yields CDR1 MNHNS and CDR2 SASEGT. This CDR3 comprises 12 residues. The CDR3 nucleotides read TGTGCCAGCAGTGAAGGAGGCTCACGTCTGTATTTT. It specifies CASSEGGSRLYF.

This clone was counted a single time. The chain is built from TRBV5-1 and TRBJ1-1; the match to TRBD1 covers 7 bases. Trimming cost V 3 bases and J 3 bases; bases outside gene matches: 11. Germline V lookup: CDR1 SGHRS, CDR2 YFSETQ. The CDR3 is 16 amino acids. CDR3 amino acids: CASSSGIQGPHTEAFF. CDR3 coding DNA: TGCGCCAGCAGCTCGGGCATACAGGGGCCACACACTGAAGCTTTCTTT.

V and J are TRBV2 and TRBJ1-5; D not resolved. V lost 3 bases to trimming and J lost 3 bases, with 9 bases between them. Per germline, CDR1 SNHLY and CDR2 FYNNEI. The CDR3 length is 14 residues. CDR3 loop: CASSDRQNNQPQHF. CDR3 nucleotide sequence: TGTGCCAGCAGTGACCGGCAGAACAATCAGCCCCAGCATTTT.

The genes are TRBV7-2 and TRBJ2-1; possibly TRBD1 for D (5 bases). This CDR3 contains 14 residues. Germline CDR1 reads SGHTA; CDR2 reads FQGNSA. V was pared by 0 bases and J by 5 bases, with 8 bases between. This CDR3 is CASSLAVRDNEQFF. The DNA for the CDR3 is TGTGCCAGCAGCTTAGCTGTCAGGGACAATGAGCAGTTCTTC.

The CDR3 region has the DNA TGTGCCAGCAGTCCAACAGGGGGCGTTTTGGAGACCCAGTACTTC. Its translation is CASSPTGGVLETQYF. The J gene is TRBJ2-5, the V gene TRBV28; 9 bases match TRBD1. Germline V gene sequence: CDR1 MDHEN, CDR2 SYDVKM. Trimming at V came to 5 bases and at J to 5 bases, leaving 9 bases not matched to a gene. The CDR3 consists of 15 residues.

This chain uses TRBV9 with TRBJ1-2, with D tentatively TRBD1 (5 bases). V was pared by 0 bases and J by 3 bases, with 9 bases between. This CDR3 spans 14 amino acids. Germline lookup yields CDR1 SGDLS and CDR2 YYNGEE. The CDR3 DNA follows: TGTGCCAGCAGCGTAGTGGGCAGGGACTATGGCTACACCTTC. It yields the protein CASSVVGRDYGYTF.

DNA of the CDR3: TGTGCCAGCAGTCAACAGCTTAACTATGGCTACACCTTC. Protein sequence: CASSQQLNYGYTF. The chain couples TRBV27 to TRBJ1-2; D unclear. The germline gives CDR1 MNHEY, CDR2 SMNVEV (reference sequence). The CDR3 has 13 residues. Trimming cost V 5 bases and J 1 base, with 8 bases left between them.

This clone showed up just a few times. The chain links TRBV5-4 to TRBJ1-2; D gene unclear. Germline lookup yields CDR1 SGHNT and CDR2 YYREEE (reference sequence). CDR3 length: 14 residues. V was trimmed by 3 bases and J by 5 bases, leaving 14 bases between them. CDR3 nucleotide sequence: TGTGCCAGCAGCTATGGGCATATCCCGTATGGCTACACCTTC. Residues: CASSYGHIPYGYTF.

The chain joins TRBV11-3 to TRBJ2-3; weak D call: TRBD2 (5 bases). The CDR3 is 16 amino acids. Germline V CDR1 and CDR2: SGHNT, YENEEA. V was shortened by 6 bases and J by 4 bases, with 20 bases between the two germline ends. CDR3 DNA: TGTGCCAGCAGGCAACCCGGCGGGCCGGTCTCAGATACGCAGTATTTT. Residues: CASRQPGGPVSDTQYF.

CDR3 loop: CASSINLLYEQYF. CDR3 coding DNA: TGTGCCAGCAGTATTAACCTTTTGTACGAGCAGTACTTC. The chain employs TRBV6-1 and TRBJ2-7; D is uncertain. The CDR3 runs 13 residues. The V gene's germline CDR1 is MNHNS and CDR2 SASEGT. The ends were cut back, 5 bases at V and 4 bases at J, with 12 bases in the middle.

V is TRBV5-6 and J is TRBJ1-6; possible D gene TRBD1, 5 bases. Per the germline V gene, CDR1 is SGHDT and CDR2 is YYEEEE. This CDR3 comprises 16 residues. V lost 4 bases and J 8 bases, leaving 19 bases between the germline ends. The CDR3 sequence: CASSPRNRDPHSPLHF. The CDR3 nucleotides read TGTGCCAGCAGCCCCAGGAACCGGGACCCTCATTCACCCCTCCACTTT. Drawing the rest from reference TRBV5-6 and TRBJ1-6, the complete variable domain is DAGVTQSPTHLIKTRGQQVTLRCSPKSGHDTVSWYQQALGQGPQFIFQYYEEEERQRGNFPDRFSGHQFPNYSSELNVNALLLGDSALYLCASSPRNRDPHSPLHFGNGTRLTVT.

V gene TRBV27 combines with J gene TRBJ2-7; D possibly corresponds to TRBD2 (5 bases). Germline-derived CDR1 and CDR2 are MNHEY and SMNVEV (reference sequence). Trimming took off 6 bases at V and 7 bases at J, with 13 bases between the two ends. The CDR3 sequence is 12 residues long. The CDR3 sequence is CASRGIPGEQYF. For the CDR3, the DNA is TGTGCCAGCAGGGGTATTCCGGGGGAGCAGTACTTC.

The chain joins TRBV18 to TRBJ1-2, with a possible D match to TRBD1 (5 bases). Trimming took off 0 bases at V and 3 bases at J, with 14 bases between the two ends. CDR3 length: 16 amino acids. Per germline, CDR1 KGHSH and CDR2 LQKENI. Here the CDR3 reads CASSPPQGTIDYGYTF. The CDR3, as DNA: TGTGCCAGCTCACCACCGCAGGGTACGATTGACTATGGCTACACCTTC.

V and J are TRBV9 and TRBJ2-5; D is possibly TRBD2 (5 bases). The V gene's germline CDR1 is SGDLS and CDR2 YYNGEE. V lost 0 bases and J 1 base, leaving 10 bases between the germline ends. CDR3 length: 15 residues. The CDR3 loop reads CASSVAVGSQETQYF. The CDR3 DNA reads as TGTGCCAGCAGCGTAGCGGTAGGGAGCCAAGAGACCCAGTACTTC.

This chain joins TRBV15 and TRBJ1-2; D is possibly TRBD1 (5 bases). The germline V gene has CDR1 LNHNV and CDR2 YYDKDF (reference sequence). Trimming took 4 bases from V and 5 from J, leaving 14 bases between them. The CDR3 spans 14 residues. CDR3 DNA: TGTGCCACCAGCAACCGACAGAGCGTGTATGGCTACACCTTC. Protein: CATSNRQSVYGYTF.

The CDR3, as DNA: TGTGCCAGCAGTCGAGCGGTGGAGGGGAACATTCAGTACTTC. Its protein is CASSRAVEGNIQYF. The chain has TRBV2 and TRBJ2-4; tentative D call: TRBD2 (6 bases). CDR1 is SNHLY and CDR2 is FYNNEI in the germline V gene. V was pared by 5 bases and J by 7 bases, with 15 bases between. The CDR3 sequence is 14 residues long.

V and J are TRBV5-4 and TRBJ2-4, with 8 bases matching TRBD2. J lost 2 bases, V lost 3 bases, and 13 bases had no gene match. The CDR3 totals 18 residues. Germline V lookup: CDR1 SGHNT, CDR2 YYREEE (reference sequence). Here the CDR3 reads CASSSKLLAVGTKNIQYF. As DNA, the CDR3 is TGTGCCAGCAGCTCAAAGCTACTAGCGGTGGGGACCAAAAACATTCAGTACTTC.

This clone has just one count. This chain joins TRBV19 and TRBJ1-5, with D perhaps matching TRBD1 (6 bases). CDR3 length equals 15 residues. Trimming shortened V by 6 bases and J by 1 base, and 13 bases separated the two germline ends. CDR1 LNHDA and CDR2 SQIVND come from the germline V gene (reference sequence). The CDR3: CASRTGSGSNQPQHF. CDR3 in DNA: TGTGCCAGTAGAACAGGGTCAGGCAGCAATCAGCCCCAGCATTTT.

This chain joins TRBV7-2 and TRBJ1-3; D possibly corresponds to TRBD1 (5 bases). This CDR3 has 16 residues. Germline CDR1 SGHTA, CDR2 FQGNSA. V lost 1 base and J 0 bases, leaving 10 bases between the germline ends. The CDR3 DNA is TGTGCCAGCAGCTTAGAGGGGACCTACTCTGGAAACACCATATATTTT. This codes for CASSLEGTYSGNTIYF.

The V and J genes are TRBV7-8 and TRBJ2-7; D gene unclear. With 2 bases removed from V and 4 bases from J, the gap between germline ends came to 18 bases. This CDR3 region has 16 residues. CDR1 is SGHVS and CDR2 is FQNEAQ in the germline V gene. CDR3 nucleotides: TGTGCCAGCAGCTTAAGTGATCCCCGGCCCGGTTACGAGCAGTACTTC. Translation: CASSLSDPRPGYEQYF.

This clone occurred once. The chain carries TRBV19 and TRBJ1-2, with 9 bases matching TRBD1. The CDR3 covers 14 residues. Per the germline V gene, CDR1 is LNHDA and CDR2 is SQIVND (reference sequence). V lost 4 bases and J lost 4; bases outside the gene matches: 4. The CDR3 sequence: CASSTGQGIYGYTF. CDR3 DNA sequence: TGTGCCAGTAGTACCGGACAGGGGATCTATGGCTACACCTTC.

V usage is TRBV5-1 and J usage is TRBJ1-2; the match to TRBD1 covers 8 bases. The CDR3 runs 16 residues. The germline gives CDR1 SGHRS, CDR2 YFSETQ. The J segment lost 3 bases and the V segment lost 0 bases, leaving 7 bases of the junction unmatched. CDR3 sequence: CASSLASGGADYGYTF. The CDR3 nucleotides are TGCGCCAGCAGCTTGGCTTCAGGGGGCGCCGACTATGGCTACACCTTC.

The rearrangement uses TRBV29-1 and TRBJ2-6; D is unclear. The CDR3 has 13 amino acids. Germline V gene sequence: CDR1 SQVTM, CDR2 ANQGSEA. With 3 bases removed from V and 0 bases from J, the gap between germline ends came to 3 bases. The CDR3 loop is CSVDSSGANVLTF. The CDR3 DNA follows: TGCAGCGTTGACAGCTCTGGGGCCAACGTCCTGACTTTC.

There are a few counts of this clone. The chain links TRBV28 to TRBJ2-2; D not resolved. CDR3 length: 15 residues. Germline loops: CDR1 MDHEN, CDR2 SYDVKM. V lost 2 bases, J lost 3 bases, and 10 bases lay in between. CDR3 bases: TGTGCCAGCAGTTTACCGGACGTGGACACCGGGGAGCTGTTTTTT. This gives the protein CASSLPDVDTGELFF.

The rearrangement uses TRBV7-2 and TRBJ2-1; D gene unclear. Looked up from germline, CDR1 is SGHTA and CDR2 is FQGNSA. The V end was cut by 1 base, the J end by 4 bases, with 11 bases between. The CDR3 sequence is 15 residues long. The CDR3 DNA follows: TGTGCCAGCAGCTTAGATGAAGGGATGTACAATGAGCAGTTCTTC. The encoded protein is CASSLDEGMYNEQFF.

This chain connects TRBV5-1 to TRBJ1-2, with D possibly TRBD1 on 5 matching bases. V was trimmed by 0 bases and J by 4 bases, leaving 22 bases between them. The V gene's germline CDR1 is SGHRS and CDR2 YFSETQ. CDR3 length equals 18 residues. CDR3 sequence (DNA): TGCGCCAGCAGCTTGGCGGAAATGCAGGGTCGTAAAGGCTATGGCTACACCTTC. Its protein is CASSLAEMQGRKGYGYTF.